The clone carrying this TCR beta chain was picked up many times. Its antigen is not identified. This sample is drawn from a study of T cells in Graves' hyperthyroidism and ophthalmopathy. Clinical symptoms, serum thyroxine and TRAb, thyroid ultrasound and orbital computed tomography were used for the diagnoses. The source of the PBMCs was approximately 10 ml of fresh peripheral blood. The CDR3 runs to 13 residues. Trimming removed 6 bases from V and 0 bases from J, with 9 bases in between. Germline V gene data show CDR1 as DFQATT and CDR2 as SNEGSKA (reference sequence). Whole-study findings and limits: Most thyroid clonotypes with frequency above 0.001 were detected in blood.

RNA transcripts provided the source from which TCR beta CDR3 regions were amplified. When the TCR CDR3 underwent first-round RT-PCR, the HTBI primer set was used. Each CDR3 protein gets one entry after TCRdb re-called the multiplex PCR reads with MiXCR. The table records 500,000 to 650,000 distinct CDR3 sequences, about 14% of them present only once. The rearrangement links TRBV20-1 to TRBJ2-1; D not resolved. The TCR sequence derives from a woman in her forties or fifties with Graves' ophthalmopathy. The sequenced sample was blood. The CDR3 DNA sequence: TGCAGTGCGGCAAGGAGCTCCTACAATGAGCAGTTCTTC. Its protein is CSAARSSYNEQFF.